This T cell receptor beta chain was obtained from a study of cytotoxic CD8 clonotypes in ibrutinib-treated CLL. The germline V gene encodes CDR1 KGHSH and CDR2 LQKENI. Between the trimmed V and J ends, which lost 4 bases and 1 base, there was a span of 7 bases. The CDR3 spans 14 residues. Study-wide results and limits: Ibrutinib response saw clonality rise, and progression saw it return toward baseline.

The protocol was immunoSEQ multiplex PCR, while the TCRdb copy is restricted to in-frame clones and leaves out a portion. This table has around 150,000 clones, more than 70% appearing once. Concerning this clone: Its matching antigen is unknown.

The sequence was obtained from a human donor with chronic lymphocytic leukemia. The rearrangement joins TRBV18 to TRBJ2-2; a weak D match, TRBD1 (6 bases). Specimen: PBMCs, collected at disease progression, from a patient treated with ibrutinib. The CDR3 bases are TGTGCCAGCTCACTGGACAGGAACACCGGGGAGCTGTTTTTT. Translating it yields CASSLDRNTGELFF.